Detailed here is one T cell receptor (beta chain). Its antigen remains unknown. Sorted populations comprised CD4+ and CD8+ T cells obtained from PBMCs. In each case, RNA was isolated and then reverse transcribed into cDNA as the sequencing template. Here immunoSEQ multiplex PCR was the method, and the copy in TCRdb shows in-frame clones only, minus some. The sample has around 210,000 clones, 45% to 70% seen once; the top ten hold 4.5% to 6%. The sample is drawn from a study of CD8+ T cells in alopecia areata. Regarding the study as a whole: In lesional scalp, particularly from alopecia totalis/universalis, clonality was higher than in normal scalp. Relative to mice, TCR sharing across patients was less clear, a difference possibly HLA-related.

Looked up from germline, CDR1 is MRHNA and CDR2 is SNTAGT. The CDR3 loop spans 16 amino acids. With 2 bases clipped from V and 0 bases from J, the junction kept 2 bases outside the gene matches. The receptor's source is a human donor in good health. The chain has TRBV6-4 and TRBJ2-5; 11 bases map to TRBD1. Sequencing was carried out using CD8+ T cells sorted from blood. CDR3 in amino acids: CASSDRDRGYQETQYF. Written as DNA, the CDR3 is TGTGCCAGCAGTGACCGGGACAGGGGGTACCAAGAGACCCAGTACTTC.